The 29 T cell receptor beta chains reported below all come from one sample, sequenced in a study of tumor-infiltrating lymphocytes in primary liver carcinoma listed by TCRdb under 2017. Total RNA and DNA were co-extracted without cell sorting from 20-30 mg of bulk tissue using the AllPrep DNA/RNA mini kit. Sequencer: Illumina HiSeq 2500. TCRbeta-specific cDNA was reverse-transcribed from 500 ng total RNA using a constant-region primer and ProtoScript II reverse transcriptase. Three nested multiplex PCR rounds, following a slightly modified ARM-PCR procedure, were used to build the TCRbeta libraries. The first two PCR rounds used multiplex TRBV1-TRBV30 forward primers with a Cbeta reverse primer, each for roughly 10 cycles. TCRdb reran the public reads through fastp at Q25 and MiXCR, keeping productive beta chains. A single entry per CDR3 protein holds the most common genes and DNA from its merged rows. The sample includes 75,000 to 80,000 distinct CDR3 sequences, with around 66% observed a single time. Of the sample, about 28% falls within the top ten clones.

Sample: tumor-adjacent normal liver tissue. These receptors were taken from a man aged 35-49 years with primary liver carcinoma and hepatitis B virus infection.

As to this clonotype: The CDR3 carries no conserved terminal phenylalanine or tryptophan, so it likely arises from a read error. No DNA is shown, since the ends of the CDR3 on it are uncertain; the CDR3 is the one TCRdb lists. This rearrangement joins TRBV10-3 to TRBJ2-3; the DNA was not used to check the table's D call, TRBD2. The CDR3 length is 16 residues, termini included. Germline V gives CDR1 ENHRY, CDR2 SYGVKD. The CDR3 is CAIRHTSGAGTDTQYL.

This clonotype turned up a few times. The chain recombines TRBV29-1 with TRBJ2-7; TRBD1 matches at 9 bases. Germline V gene lookup returns CDR1 SQVTM and CDR2 ANQGSEA. V trimming: 8 bases; J trimming: 6 bases; junction bases outside the gene matches: 14. The length of the CDR3 is 14 residues. The CDR3 nucleotides read TGCAGCCTACAAGTTACAGGGGGCGAGGGCGAGCAGTACTTC. This sequence encodes CSLQVTGGEGEQYF.

The J gene is TRBJ2-7, the V gene TRBV5-4; 9 nucleotides agree with TRBD2. Germline CDR1 is SGHNT and CDR2 is YYREEE (reference sequence). The CDR3 length is 15 residues. Unmatched junction bases numbered 10, after V lost 3 bases and J lost 6 bases. The CDR3 DNA is TGTGCCAGCAGCTCCGGGGGCGGGAGGGCCTGCGAGCAGTACTTC. Protein product: CASSSGGGRACEQYF.

This clonotype was observed a few times. The rearrangement joins TRBV12-3 or TRBV12-4 to TRBJ1-1; no definite D call. This CDR3 region has 12 residues. Trimming removed 4 bases at V and 1 base at J, with 4 bases between. Here the CDR3 DNA reads TGTGCCAGCAGTTGGGGGAACACTGAAGCTTTCTTT. It encodes CASSWGNTEAFF.

A few counts support this clonotype. Relative to the germline gene, one junction end is altered; a read error may explain this. J is TRBJ1-1 and V is TRBV5-6; D is ambiguous. Germline CDR1 SGHDT, CDR2 YYEEEE. CDR3 length equals 15 residues. CDR3 sequence (DNA): TGTGCCAGCGGCTTGGAGAAGGTTACGAGCGCTGAAGCTTTCTTT. Amino acids: CASGLEKVTSAEAFF.

The table lists this clonotype with many counts. The chain is built from TRBV6-2 or TRBV6-3 and TRBJ2-3; D is undetermined. Germline CDR1 is MNHEY and CDR2 is SVGEGT. Trimming took 0 bases from V and 5 from J, leaving 12 bases between them. CDR3 length: 15 amino acids. The CDR3 bases are TGTGCCAGCAGTTACTCCGGCTCCCGTAGAGATACGCAGTATTTT. Translating gives CASSYSGSRRDTQYF.

Comments on this clonotype: This may come from a read error, since a much larger clone is one base off. The rearrangement uses TRBV28 and TRBJ2-1; no firm D call. Germline CDR1 reads MDHEN; CDR2 reads SYDVKM. The CDR3 is 13 residues long. The V end was cut by 4 bases, the J end by 10 bases, with 14 bases between. CDR3 coding DNA: TGTGCCAGCAGTTCTCCTGGTCCCATAGAGCAGTTCTTC. As protein: CASSSPGPIEQFF.

The genes are TRBV11-2 and TRBJ2-1; D gene ambiguous. CDR3 length: 11 amino acids. Germline loops: CDR1 SGHAT, CDR2 FQNNGV. In nucleotides, the CDR3 is TGTATCAGCAGCCTTTTGGAGACGCAGTTCTTC. Translation gives CISSLLETQFF.

This clonotype was seen ten or more times. The V and J genes are TRBV12-3 or TRBV12-4 and TRBJ2-7, with 7 nucleotides matching TRBD1. The CDR3 contains 12 residues. The V and J ends lost 5 bases and 6 bases, in that order; junction bases with no gene match: 4. In DNA form, the CDR3 reads TGTGCCAGCAGTCGACAGGGCTCCGAGCAGTACTTC. Protein product: CASSRQGSEQYF.

This clonotype appeared once. Because the CDR3 is missing its conserved closing phenylalanine or tryptophan, this is likely a read error. The CDR3 bases are TGTGCCATCAGTGACCCATCCCTCCGGGACGATAGGGCCTACGAGCAGTACTTA. Amino acids: CAISDPSLRDDRAYEQYL. The chain employs TRBV10-3 and TRBJ2-7; either TRBD1 or TRBD2 may fit D (5 bases each). Looked up from germline, CDR1 is ENHRY and CDR2 is SYGVKD. V dropped 3 bases and J dropped 2 bases, with 23 bases sitting between them. This CDR3 region has 18 residues.

The chain employs TRBV11-1 and TRBJ2-1, with D perhaps given as TRBD1 or TRBD2 (5 bases each). The CDR3 has 15 amino acids. The V gene's germline CDR1 is SGHAT and CDR2 FQDESV (reference sequence). The CDR3 DNA is TGTGGCACCAGCTTCCAGGGACCGCTGGACAATGAGCAGTTCTTC. Translated: CGTSFQGPLDNEQFF.

About this clonotype itself: The CDR3 end shows no conserved phenylalanine or tryptophan, and so a read error is likely. The chain is built from TRBV15 and TRBJ2-1; a possible D gene is TRBD2 (5 bases). Trimming left V 0 bases short and J 6 bases short, with 21 bases between. Germline lookup yields CDR1 LNHNV and CDR2 YYDKDF (reference sequence). CDR3 length: 18 residues. The CDR3 here is CATSRDGEYGIVGNEQFI. CDR3 coding DNA: TGTGCCACCAGCAGAGATGGGGAGTACGGGATTGTGGGCAATGAGCAGTTCATC.

Concerning this clonotype: One end of the junction fails to match germline, which may point to a read error. The chain links TRBV6-6 to TRBJ2-5; no firm D call. Germline assignment: CDR1 MNHNY and CDR2 SVGAGI (reference sequence). The CDR3 loop spans 11 amino acids. The DNA of the CDR3 is TGTGCCAGCTGTTACAAAGAGACCCAGTACTTC. Protein: CASCYKETQYF.

This clonotype showed up just once. The junction departs from the called germline gene at one end, perhaps through a read error. CDR3 in DNA: TGCAACGTTGAAGCCCGATACAATGAGCAGTTCTTC. Encoded protein: CNVEARYNEQFF. The V call is TRBV29-1, the J call TRBJ2-1, with D hard to call. The CDR3 has 12 residues. CDR1 is SQVTM, CDR2 ANQGSEA, per germline.

V and J are TRBV14 and TRBJ2-7, with D unresolved. The CDR3 covers 14 residues. Per the germline V gene, CDR1 is SGHDN and CDR2 is FVKESK. The V end lost 0 bases, the J end lost 5 bases, and 11 bases lay between the germline ends. CDR3 DNA sequence: TGTGCCAGCAGCCAAGACTATGGTTTCCACGAGCAGTACTTC. It translates to CASSQDYGFHEQYF.

Details on this clonotype: A much more abundant neighbour one base away suggests this may be a read error. The chain employs TRBV11-2 and TRBJ2-5; TRBD1 is a possible D gene (6 bases). The germline V gene has CDR1 SGHAT and CDR2 FQNNGV. Trimming shortened V by 10 bases and J by 3 bases, and 15 bases separated the two germline ends. The CDR3 sequence is 13 residues long. The CDR3 reads CANRRQVKETQYF. DNA of the CDR3: TGTGCCAACAGGCGACAGGTCAAAGAGACCCAGTACTTC.

Note on this clonotype: Relative to the germline gene, one junction end is altered; a read error may explain this. CDR3 sequence (DNA): TGTGCCAGCAGCGTCCTGCGGGCCCCGAACTACGAGCATTACTTC. Protein: CASSVLRAPNYEHYF. The chain couples TRBV11-1 to TRBJ2-7, with D possibly being TRBD2 (5 bases). The germline V gene encodes CDR1 SGHAT and CDR2 FQDESV (reference sequence). This CDR3 has 15 residues.

Worth noting for this clonotype: A much larger clone lies one base from this, so it may be a read error. This chain links TRBV7-2 with TRBJ2-1; perhaps TRBD2 as D (7 bases). This CDR3 has 14 amino acids. The V end was cut by 2 bases, the J end by 6 bases, with 11 bases between. Per the germline V gene, CDR1 is SGHTA and CDR2 is FQGNSA. CDR3 bases: TGTGCCAGCAGCTTAACCGCGGGGGCCAATGAGCAGTTCTTC. Its protein product is CASSLTAGANEQFF. Drawing the rest from reference TRBV7-2 and TRBJ2-1, the complete variable domain is GAGVSQSPSNKVTEKGKDVELRCDPISGHTALYWYRQSLGQGLEFLIYFQGNSAPDKSGLPSDRFSAERTGGSVSTLTIQRTQQEDSAVYLCASSLTAGANEQFFGPGTRLTVL.

About this clonotype: At one of its ends the junction is not consistent with the germline gene, which may arise from a read error. This chain joins TRBV12-3 or TRBV12-4 and TRBJ2-7; 9 nucleotides match TRBD1. The CDR3 contains 15 residues. The CDR3 spells CVSRLATGGPYEQYF. The CDR3 DNA reads as TGTGTCAGCAGACTGGCGACAGGGGGGCCCTACGAGCAGTACTTC.

In this sample, this clonotype turned up a few times. A much larger clone is a single base away; this may be a read error. Since the CDR3 does not end with the conserved phenylalanine or tryptophan, this likely comes from a read error. This sequence joins TRBV30 and TRBJ2-7; D gene ambiguous. Germline CDR1 reads GTSNPN; CDR2 reads SVGIG (reference sequence). The CDR3 extends over 11 amino acids. V dropped 1 base and J dropped 2 bases, with 3 bases sitting between them. The CDR3 sequence is CAWSETYEQYY. The DNA of the CDR3 is TGTGCCTGGAGTGAAACCTACGAGCAGTACTAC.

To note about this clonotype: Without the conserved terminal phenylalanine or tryptophan, this CDR3 likely stems from a read error. The chain has TRBV6-6 and TRBJ2-3; D assignment may be TRBD1 or TRBD2 (6 bases each). V lost 11 bases to trimming and J lost 6 bases, with 18 bases between them. The CDR3 runs 13 residues. The V gene's germline CDR1 is MNHNY and CDR2 SVGAGI (reference sequence). DNA of the CDR3: TGTGCCGGGGGGCGGACGGGTCAGGATACGCAGTATCTT. The encoded protein is CAGGRTGQDTQYL.

Concerning this clonotype itself: Since the CDR3 does not end with the conserved phenylalanine or tryptophan, this likely comes from a read error. The limits of the CDR3 on the DNA are not certain, so only TCRdb's listed CDR3 is given. The rearrangement links TRBV28 to TRBJ2-3; the table names TRBD2, a call not compared with the DNA. Per germline, CDR1 MDHEN and CDR2 SYDVKM. Termini included, the CDR3 measures 15 amino acids. CDR3 in amino acids: CASSLGGLVTDTQCL.

The V call is TRBV4-2, the J call TRBJ2-7; D is perhaps TRBD1 (5 bases). The germline V gene encodes CDR1 LGHNA and CDR2 YNFKEQ. This CDR3 comprises 14 residues. Trimming pared 4 bases from V and 9 bases from J, leaving 19 bases between. The CDR3 DNA is TGTGCCAGCAGCCCCTCGGCAGGGCTCAACGTGCAGTACTTC. This translates into CASSPSAGLNVQYF.

The gene calls are TRBV10-3 and TRBJ1-2; 7 bases match TRBD1. Germline-derived CDR1 and CDR2 are ENHRY and SYGVKD. This CDR3 region has 12 residues. V lost 6 bases and J lost 10; bases outside the gene matches: 8. The CDR3: CAISWDSGFYTF. For the CDR3, the DNA is TGTGCCATCAGCTGGGACAGCGGCTTCTACACCTTC.

This clonotype has just one count. Since the CDR3 does not end with the conserved phenylalanine or tryptophan, this likely comes from a read error. The genes are TRBV4-3 and TRBJ2-7; D may be TRBD2 (6 bases). Germline V gene sequence: CDR1 LGHNA, CDR2 YSLEER. The CDR3 totals 15 residues. CDR3 sequence: CASSQDRETSYEQYL. CDR3 sequence (DNA): TGCGCCAGTAGCCAAGATCGGGAGACTTCTTACGAGCAGTACCTC.

As for this clonotype: This may stem from a read error, because a much larger clone lies one nucleotide away. The gene calls are TRBV4-1 and TRBJ2-5; D might be TRBD1 (6 bases). Germline V gene sequence: CDR1 MGHRA, CDR2 YSYEKL. This CDR3 contains 15 residues. V was cut by 1 base and J by 5 bases, with 14 bases left in between. CDR3 in amino acids: CASSQGGQCWETQYF. In DNA form, the CDR3 reads TGCGCCAGCAGCCAAGGTGGACAGTGTTGGGAGACCCAGTACTTC.

The chain is built from TRBV6-5 and TRBJ2-7, with 11 bases lining up with TRBD2. Germline V lookup: CDR1 MNHEY, CDR2 SVGAGI. The CDR3 has 17 residues. J was trimmed by 4 bases and V by 9 bases; bases with no gene match: 17. The CDR3 DNA is TGTGCCAGTATTTACGCACTCTCGACTAGCGGGACGTACGAGCAGTACTTC. Its translation is CASIYALSTSGTYEQYF.

V usage is TRBV6-2 or TRBV6-3 and J usage is TRBJ2-7; TRBD1 aligns across 9 bases. With 10 bases clipped from V and 1 base from J, the junction kept 8 bases outside the gene matches. Germline CDR1 MNHEY, CDR2 SVGEGT. The CDR3 covers 14 residues. CDR3 sequence (DNA): TGTGCCAACAACTCGGGACAGGGTTCCTACGAGCAGTACTTC. Translating it yields CANNSGQGSYEQYF.

This clonotype was seen only a few times. The chain links TRBV11-3 to TRBJ2-1; the match to TRBD2 covers 8 bases. This CDR3 spans 15 amino acids. The V gene end was trimmed by 9 bases and the J gene end by 7 bases; junction bases not matched to a gene: 14. CDR1 and CDR2 from the germline V gene are SGHNT and YENEEA. CDR3 sequence reads: CASNTGTREINEQFF. The CDR3 coding sequence is TGTGCCAGTAACACCGGGACTAGAGAGATTAATGAGCAGTTCTTC. The full variable domain, completed using reference TRBV11-3 and TRBJ2-1, is EAGVVQSPRYKIIEKKQPVAFWCNPISGHNTLYWYLQNLGQGPELLIRYENEEAVDDSQLPKDRFSAERLKGVDSTLKIQPAELGDSAVYLCASNTGTREINEQFFGPGTRLTVL.